Below are 6 T cell receptor beta chains sequenced from a single sample in a study of T cells after posttransplantation cyclophosphamide (dated by TCRdb to 2016 to 2018). Libraries were constructed by the immunoSEQ multiplex PCR assay. The table was pulled from immuneACCESS by TCRdb, which kept in-frame rearrangements only. Such tables lose some clones; where checked, under half of the loss comes from unresolved V genes, and the rest has no known cause. The table notes 25,000 to 35,000 clones here, none of them singletons. About 4.4% of the sample rests with the top ten. The sample taken for sequencing was PBMCs. The receptors stem from a woman aged 25 to 39 in good health and a related stem cell transplant donor.

This clone has at least ten counts. J is TRBJ1-3 and V is TRBV7-9; TRBD1 aligns across 11 bases. The V gene end was trimmed by 5 bases and the J gene end by 1 base; junction bases not matched to a gene: 10. Per the germline V gene, CDR1 is SEHNR and CDR2 is FQNEAQ (reference sequence). The length of the CDR3 is 18 residues. The CDR3 DNA sequence: TGTGCCAGCAGCGGTCTGCAGGGACAGGGGGGTTCTGGAAACACCATATATTTT. Protein sequence: CASSGLQGQGGSGNTIYF.

Only a few counts were recorded for this clone. The chain couples TRBV5-8 to TRBJ2-3; 7 bases map to TRBD1. Losses at the gene ends were 4 bases for V and 0 bases for J; bases not matched to a gene: 5. This CDR3 spans 15 amino acids. Germline assignment: CDR1 SGHTS and CDR2 YDEGEE. CDR3 bases: TGTGCCAGCAGCCGGACAGGCGGGAGCACAGATACGCAGTATTTT. As protein: CASSRTGGSTDTQYF.

This clone was observed at least ten times. The V call is TRBV6-5, the J call TRBJ2-7, with 8 positions matching TRBD1. From germline, CDR1 is MNHEY and CDR2 SVGAGI. Trimming at V came to 1 base and at J to 7 bases, leaving 3 bases not matched to a gene. The CDR3 runs 13 residues. CDR3 sequence reads: CASSYWTGSEQYF. The CDR3 region has the DNA TGTGCCAGCAGTTACTGGACAGGGTCAGAGCAGTACTTC.

This chain uses TRBV30 with TRBJ1-5, with D hard to call. V was cut by 2 bases and J by 5 bases, with 13 bases left in between. Germline CDR1 reads GTSNPN; CDR2 reads SVGIG (reference sequence). The CDR3 consists of 14 residues. The CDR3 sequence: CAWSRSPSDQPQHF. CDR3 DNA sequence: TGTGCCTGGAGTCGATCCCCCAGCGATCAGCCCCAGCATTTT.

Written as DNA, the CDR3 is TGTGCCACCAGCAGTCCTACAGGGTACTATGGCTACACCTTC. This gives the protein CATSSPTGYYGYTF. This chain links TRBV15 with TRBJ1-2; D may be TRBD1 (6 bases). Germline loops: CDR1 LNHNV, CDR2 YYDKDF (reference sequence). With 3 bases removed from V and 3 bases from J, the gap between germline ends came to 11 bases. The CDR3 is 14 residues long.

The chain carries TRBV5-1 and TRBJ2-5; 8 bases are shared with TRBD2. Unmatched junction bases numbered 3, after V lost 4 bases and J lost 4 bases. This CDR3 spans 13 amino acids. Germline CDR1 and CDR2: SGHRS and YFSETQ. CDR3 residues: CASSRGGPETQYF. The CDR3 bases are TGCGCCAGCAGCCGGGGGGGTCCAGAGACCCAGTACTTC.